This T cell receptor beta chain came from a study of cytomegalovirus exposure and HLA in healthy donors. Overall study results and limits: Most TCR sequences were rare, but some public TCRs occurred in many donors. 164 TCR beta chains were listed as cytomegalovirus-associated.

The germline V gene encodes CDR1 SQVTM and CDR2 ANQGSEA. Deletions cut 6 bases from V and 3 bases from J, with 17 bases between. There are 14 residues in the CDR3. These donors were members of the roughly 120-subject validation cohort, a group separate from the approximately 670-subject first cohort. Clones were sequenced by immunoSEQ multiplex PCR, and TCRdb holds only the in-frame ones, with some missing. This table holds 150,000 to 200,000 clones, 80% to 90% found once. Details on this clone: Its matching antigen is unknown.

The chain joins TRBV29-1 to TRBJ1-2; the D is unclear. The specimen sequenced was PBMCs. This clonotype was sampled from a woman aged 18-29 years in good health and CMV-seronegative. The CDR3 sequence is CSVAPRLLDYGYTF. CDR3 bases: TGCAGCGTCGCACCACGTCTACTAGACTATGGCTACACCTTC. Using reference TRBV29-1 and TRBJ1-2 for the parts outside the CDR3, the full variable domain is SAVISQKPSRDICQRGTSLTIQCQVDSQVTMMFWYRQQPGQSLTLIATANQGSEATYESGFVIDKFPISRPNLTFSTLTVSNMSPEDSSIYLCSVAPRLLDYGYTFGSGTRLTVV.